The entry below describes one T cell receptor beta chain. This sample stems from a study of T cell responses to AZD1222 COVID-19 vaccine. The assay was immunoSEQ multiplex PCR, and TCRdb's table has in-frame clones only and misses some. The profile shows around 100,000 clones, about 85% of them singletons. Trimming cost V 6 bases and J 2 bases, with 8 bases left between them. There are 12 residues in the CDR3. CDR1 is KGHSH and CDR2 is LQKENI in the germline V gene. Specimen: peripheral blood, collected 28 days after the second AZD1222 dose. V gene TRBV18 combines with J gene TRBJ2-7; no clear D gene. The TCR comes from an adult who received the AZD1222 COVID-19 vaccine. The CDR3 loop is CASSAGTYEQYF. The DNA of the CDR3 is TGTGCCAGCTCGGCCGGAACCTACGAGCAGTACTTC.